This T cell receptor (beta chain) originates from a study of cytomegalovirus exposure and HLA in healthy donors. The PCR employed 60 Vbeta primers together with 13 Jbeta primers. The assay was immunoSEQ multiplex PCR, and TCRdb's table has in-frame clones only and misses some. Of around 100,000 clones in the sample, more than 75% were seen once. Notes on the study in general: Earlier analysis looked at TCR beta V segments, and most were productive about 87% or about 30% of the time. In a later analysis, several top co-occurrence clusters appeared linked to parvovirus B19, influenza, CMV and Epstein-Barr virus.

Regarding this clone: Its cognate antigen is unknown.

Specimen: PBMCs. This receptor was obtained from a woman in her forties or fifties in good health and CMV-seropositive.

CDR3 region: CASSLLGSPYEQYF. CDR3 DNA sequence: TGTGCCAGCAGTTTATTGGGCAGCCCCTACGAGCAGTACTTC. The chain is built from TRBV27 and TRBJ2-7; the D is unclear. V was shortened by 1 base and J by 2 bases, with 9 bases between the two germline ends. The CDR3 is 14 residues long. Germline-derived CDR1 and CDR2 are MNHEY and SMNVEV (reference sequence).